This T cell receptor (beta chain) is from a study of cytomegalovirus exposure and HLA in healthy donors. Study overall: As released early, the data held some 85 million unique TCRs from HLA-typed donors. Study conclusions and caveats: A highly shared variant cluster was judged a likely technical artifact.

Donors consisted of healthy bone marrow donors. This CDR3 spans 16 amino acids. Germline trimming cut 4 bases from V and 2 bases from J; bases unmatched to any gene: 7. Germline assignment: CDR1 SEHNR and CDR2 FQNEAQ (reference sequence). Primers for the PCR totalled 60 Vbeta and 13 Jbeta. Some clones are missing from TCRdb's copy, which holds only in-frame ones; the method was immunoSEQ multiplex PCR. This table has over 200,000 clones, roughly 87% appearing once. With respect to this clone: Its antigen is unidentified.

Sequenced material: PBMCs. The chain is built from TRBV7-9 and TRBJ2-2, with TRBD2 identical over 7 bases. The receptor's source is a man aged 35 to 55 in good health and CMV-seropositive. In DNA, the CDR3 is TGTGCCAGCAGCTCCACTAGCGCGTTAAACACCGGGGAGCTGTTTTTT. This gives the protein CASSSTSALNTGELFF.